This TCR beta chain is drawn from a study of blood T cell repertoires in COVID-19. As for the study in general: The study drew acute and convalescent COVID-19 samples from the United States, Italy and Spain. The cDNA or gDNA used as material had been derived from T cells, B-cell-depleted T cells, or PBMCs.

How the authors handled the data: How many nucleated cells were present was estimated from reference gene primer amplification. Only in-frame clones appear in the TCRdb table, and some are missing; sequencing was by immunoSEQ multiplex PCR. V and J calls and clone size come straight from that table; D and trimming were deduced from the DNA. The sample shows approximately 300,000 clones, around 87% of them seen only once. V trimming: 7 bases; J trimming: 5 bases; junction bases outside the gene matches: 6. CDR3 length: 14 amino acids. Per germline, CDR1 SGHAT and CDR2 FQNNGV. Sequenced: peripheral blood. The chain uses TRBV11-2 and TRBJ2-1; 9 bases are shared with TRBD2. The receptor's source is a man aged 45-65 years with active or convalescent COVID-19. Here the CDR3 DNA reads TGTGCCAGCAAGTCGCGGGAGGGCCACAATGAGCAGTTCTTC. It encodes CASKSREGHNEQFF.